The next 30 T cell receptor beta chains were all read from a single sample in a study of blood T cell repertoires in COVID-19. Assay used: immunoSEQ multiplex PCR; TCRdb lists only in-frame clones, some missing. Of over 110,000 clones listed, about 87% are singletons. Source material: PBMCs or T cells enriched from blood (not recorded which). The origin of the receptors is a man aged 50-59 years in a cohort exposed to, infected with or recovered from COVID-19 (not recorded which).

The table lists this clone with a few counts. The genes are TRBV7-9 and TRBJ1-6, with TRBD1 matching 12 bases. This CDR3 contains 17 residues. V dropped 4 bases and J dropped 7; count of bases not matched to a gene: 8. Per the germline V gene, CDR1 is SEHNR and CDR2 is FQNEAQ (reference sequence). In DNA, the CDR3 is TGTGCCAGCAGCTCCCGGGACAGGGGGCGTGCAAATTCACCCCTCCACTTT. This sequence encodes CASSSRDRGRANSPLHF.

The chain uses TRBV28 and TRBJ1-5, with TRBD1 as a possible D gene (6 bases). The CDR3 totals 15 residues. CDR1 is MDHEN and CDR2 is SYDVKM in the germline V gene. V was cut by 2 bases and J by 4 bases, with 12 bases left in between. CDR3 sequence (DNA): TGTGCCAGCAGTTTAATGGACAGTGCGAATCAGCCCCAGCATTTT. As protein: CASSLMDSANQPQHF.

Points on this clone: A read error is possible here, since a much larger clone lies one base away. This chain joins TRBV7-6 and TRBJ2-7, with 8 bases lining up with TRBD1. The V segment lost 5 bases and the J segment 3 bases; nucleotides outside the gene matches: 3. This CDR3 has 13 amino acids. Germline CDR1 SGHVS, CDR2 FNYEAQ. CDR3 loop: CASSLGTGYEQYF. For the CDR3, the DNA is TGTGCCAGCAGCCTCGGGACAGGCTACGAGCAGTACTTC.

Concerning this clone itself: The same CDR3 arises from other DNA sequences in this sample as well. As DNA, the CDR3 is TGTGCCAGCACCTCTAGCGGGTTCTCCTACAATGAGCAGTTCTTC. Translation: CASTSSGFSYNEQFF. This chain connects TRBV9 to TRBJ2-1, with TRBD2 matching 8 bases. The V gene end was trimmed by 6 bases and the J gene end by 0 bases; junction bases not matched to a gene: 5. Germline CDR1 SGDLS, CDR2 YYNGEE. The CDR3 spans 15 residues.

The V gene is TRBV27, the J gene TRBJ1-3; D gene ambiguous. In germline, CDR1 is MNHEY, CDR2 SMNVEV (reference sequence). V lost 2 bases and J lost 1, with 6 bases in between. CDR3 length equals 14 residues. CDR3 nucleotide sequence: TGTGCCAGCAGTTTAACAGAGTCTGGAAACACCATATATTTT. Protein product: CASSLTESGNTIYF.

This chain uses TRBV7-3 with TRBJ2-3; D is perhaps TRBD2 (5 bases). The germline V and J ends were trimmed by 6 bases and 6 bases, with 19 bases remaining between them. Germline V gene sequence: CDR1 SGHTA, CDR2 FQGTGA. The CDR3 totals 15 residues. In nucleotides, the CDR3 is TGTGCCAGCAGTCAAGAGGGCGGAGGCCTGGATACGCAGTATTTT. Residues: CASSQEGGGLDTQYF.

This clone appeared once. The J gene is TRBJ2-7, the V gene TRBV7-6; TRBD2 is a possible D gene (6 bases). The CDR3 loop spans 15 amino acids. Trimming took off 4 bases at V and 0 bases at J, with 13 bases between the two ends. Germline V gene data show CDR1 as SGHVS and CDR2 as FNYEAQ. This chain's CDR3 is CASSSGLAYSYEQYF. The DNA of the CDR3 is TGTGCCAGCAGCTCAGGCCTAGCGTACTCCTACGAGCAGTACTTC.

The chain links TRBV4-1 to TRBJ2-6; D is uncertain. Germline CDR1 reads MGHRA; CDR2 reads YSYEKL. The CDR3 covers 16 residues. The V end lost 0 bases, the J end lost 1 base, and 7 bases lay between the germline ends. DNA for the CDR3: TGCGCCAGCAGCCAAGAACCAGGATCTGGGGCCAACGTCCTGACTTTC. Translating gives CASSQEPGSGANVLTF.

The J gene is TRBJ1-5, the V gene TRBV3-1 (or the pseudogene TRBV3-2); 7 nucleotides match TRBD1. From germline, CDR1 is LGHDT and CDR2 YNNKEL (reference sequence). After removal of 0 bases from V and 6 bases from J, the junction contained 5 bases not matched to a gene. The CDR3 is 15 residues long. The CDR3 DNA is TGTGCCAGCAGCCAAGATTGGCAGGGGGGTCAGCCCCAGCATTTT. Its translation: CASSQDWQGGQPQHF.

In this sample, this clone turned up once. This chain uses TRBV5-1 with TRBJ1-2; 9 bases fit TRBD1. With V trimmed by 0 bases and J by 8 bases, 2 bases remained unmatched. CDR1 and CDR2 from the germline V gene are SGHRS and YFSETQ. This CDR3 contains 13 residues. This chain's CDR3 is CASSLEQGAGYTF. In nucleotides, the CDR3 is TGCGCCAGCAGCTTGGAACAGGGGGCGGGCTACACCTTC. Supplemented by reference TRBV5-1 and TRBJ1-2, the full variable domain reads KAGVTQTPRYLIKTRGQQVTLSCSPISGHRSVSWYQQTPGQGLQFLFEYFSETQRNKGNFPGRFSGRQFSNSRSEMNVSTLELGDSALYLCASSLEQGAGYTFGSGTRLTVV.

J is TRBJ2-1 and V is TRBV28, with D possibly matching TRBD1 (6 bases). Trimming stripped 5 bases from V and 10 bases from J, with 12 bases between. CDR1 is MDHEN, CDR2 SYDVKM, per germline. The CDR3 has 12 residues. The CDR3 loop is CASSQTGPEQFF. CDR3 DNA sequence: TGTGCCAGCAGTCAAACAGGGCCGGAGCAGTTCTTC.

The gene calls are TRBV15 and TRBJ2-3; 7 nucleotides line up with TRBD2. This CDR3 spans 15 amino acids. V gave up 1 base and J gave up 0 bases; unmatched junction bases: 1. Germline V lookup: CDR1 LNHNV, CDR2 YYDKDF (reference sequence). DNA for the CDR3: TGTGCCACCAGCAGAGCGGGGGGAAGCACAGATACGCAGTATTTT. Translation: CATSRAGGSTDTQYF.

The J gene is TRBJ1-2, the V gene TRBV29-1; 7 bases align to TRBD1. The J segment lost 8 bases and the V segment lost 7 bases, leaving 19 bases of the junction unmatched. The CDR3 totals 15 residues. Looked up from germline, CDR1 is SQVTM and CDR2 is ANQGSEA. The CDR3 nucleotides are TGCAGCGCAACCGGGACAGATGGGCACTTGACCGGCTACACCTTC. It specifies CSATGTDGHLTGYTF.

The chain couples TRBV5-1 to TRBJ2-7; 8 nucleotides line up with TRBD1. The J segment lost 6 bases and the V segment lost 5 bases, leaving 10 bases of the junction unmatched. Germline V gene data show CDR1 as SGHRS and CDR2 as YFSETQ. This CDR3 is 14 amino acids long. This CDR3 reads CASRTEPTGAEQYF. As DNA, the CDR3 is TGCGCCAGCAGAACAGAACCGACAGGGGCCGAGCAGTACTTC.

This chain links TRBV5-1 with TRBJ1-2; the D is unclear. The CDR3 loop spans 15 amino acids. Trimming left V 0 bases short and J 2 bases short, with 11 bases between. Germline V gene sequence: CDR1 SGHRS, CDR2 YFSETQ. CDR3 coding DNA: TGCGCCAGCAGCTTGGCCGGAGGGATCAACTATGGCTACACCTTC. It specifies CASSLAGGINYGYTF.

The CDR3: CASSRETSGGPYNEQFF. The CDR3 DNA sequence: TGCGCCAGCAGCCGCGAGACTAGCGGGGGACCCTACAATGAGCAGTTCTTC. The rearrangement joins TRBV4-3 to TRBJ2-1; the match to TRBD2 covers 12 bases. The CDR3 runs 17 residues. Germline CDR1 is LGHNA and CDR2 is YSLEER. V lost 4 bases to trimming and J lost 2 bases; unmatched junction nucleotides: 6.

The rearrangement joins TRBV6-5 to TRBJ2-3; D is unclear. Trimming stripped 8 bases from V and 2 bases from J, with 8 bases between. Germline assignment: CDR1 MNHEY and CDR2 SVGAGI. The CDR3 length is 12 residues. DNA for the CDR3: TGTGCCAGCCGCGATAACACAGATACGCAGTATTTT. It codes for CASRDNTDTQYF.

The gene calls are TRBV24-1 and TRBJ2-2, with TRBD2 identical over 9 bases. The CDR3 extends over 17 amino acids. The germline CDR1 and CDR2 sequences are KGHDR and SFDVKD. V lost 0 bases and J lost 8; bases outside the gene matches: 9. CDR3 nucleotide sequence: TGTGCCACCAGTGATTTGGGGATTAGCGGGAGCAATGGGGAGCTGTTTTTT. Protein sequence: CATSDLGISGSNGELFF.

Only a few counts were recorded for this clone. The gene calls are TRBV7-8 and TRBJ1-5; TRBD1 agrees at 7 bases. Germline V CDR1 and CDR2: SGHVS, FQNEAQ. This CDR3 spans 14 amino acids. The junction had 4 bases not matched to a gene; V was cut back by 5 bases and J by 3 bases. The DNA of the CDR3 is TGTGCCAGCAGCGCGGGGACAGACAATCAGCCCCAGCATTTT. Its translation is CASSAGTDNQPQHF.

This clone was recorded a few times. The chain uses TRBV28 and TRBJ2-7; tentative D call: TRBD1 (5 bases). Trimming removed 5 bases from V and 6 bases from J, with 17 bases in between. Germline CDR1 and CDR2: MDHEN and SYDVKM. The CDR3 is made up of 14 amino acids. The CDR3 DNA sequence: TGTGCCAGCAGTCACTCGGACATGGTTTCCGAGCAGTACTTC. It codes for CASSHSDMVSEQYF.

The V and J genes are TRBV4-3 and TRBJ2-3; D is possibly TRBD2 (5 bases). The CDR3 consists of 16 residues. Germline V CDR1 and CDR2: LGHNA, YSLEER. V was trimmed by 0 bases and J by 5 bases, leaving 15 bases between them. CDR3: CASSQELLFREDTQYF. The DNA for the CDR3 is TGCGCCAGCAGCCAAGAACTCCTATTCCGGGAAGATACGCAGTATTTT.

This chain joins TRBV25-1 and TRBJ2-1, with 8 bases lining up with TRBD1. Germline V gene sequence: CDR1 MGHDK, CDR2 SYGVNS. The CDR3 consists of 17 residues. V was clipped by 1 base and J by 0 bases; unmatched bases: 5. The CDR3 DNA reads as TGTGCCAGCAGTGAATCAGGGGGCGTCCGCTCCTACAATGAGCAGTTCTTC. Translation gives CASSESGGVRSYNEQFF.

V usage is TRBV5-1 and J usage is TRBJ2-7, with 11 bases that match TRBD2. This CDR3 is built from 17 residues. After removal of 4 bases from V and 4 bases from J, the junction contained 13 bases not matched to a gene. Germline CDR1 is SGHRS and CDR2 is YFSETQ. The CDR3 sequence is CASSVTTSGIPLYEQYF. CDR3 DNA sequence: TGCGCCAGCAGCGTTACGACTAGCGGGATTCCCCTATACGAGCAGTACTTC.

The rearrangement joins TRBV14 to TRBJ2-3; D is possibly TRBD2 (6 bases). The V gene lost 0 bases and the J gene lost 6 bases, with 16 bases spanning the gap. Germline V gene data show CDR1 as SGHDN and CDR2 as FVKESK. The CDR3 sequence is 16 residues long. This CDR3 is CASSQDLAGWADTQYF. Written as DNA, the CDR3 is TGTGCCAGCAGCCAAGATCTGGCGGGGTGGGCGGATACGCAGTATTTT.

This clone was observed a handful of times. The chain joins TRBV10-3 to TRBJ1-2; D may be TRBD1 (5 bases). Germline CDR1 reads ENHRY; CDR2 reads SYGVKD. V shed 7 bases and J shed 7 bases, with 13 bases lying between them. This CDR3 is built from 12 residues. The CDR3 reads CAIMATGSGYTF. The CDR3 DNA reads TGTGCCATCATGGCAACAGGCTCTGGCTACACCTTC.

V gene TRBV12-5 combines with J gene TRBJ1-2; 8 bases are a match to TRBD1. Germline V CDR1 and CDR2: LGHNT, FRNRAP. Losses at the gene ends were 5 bases for V and 7 bases for J; bases not matched to a gene: 9. This CDR3 contains 14 residues. The CDR3 region is CASGRYDRGPGYTF. The CDR3 nucleotides read TGTGCTAGTGGTCGATACGACAGGGGACCTGGCTACACCTTC. Full variable domain (outside the CDR3, taken from reference TRBV12-5 and TRBJ1-2): DARVTQTPRHKVTEMGQEVTMRCQPILGHNTVFWYRQTMMQGLELLAYFRNRAPLDDSGMPKDRFSAEMPDATLATLKIQPSEPRDSAVYFCASGRYDRGPGYTFGSGTRLTVV.

A few counts support this clone. The identical CDR3 is also encoded by other nucleotide sequences in the sample. V and J are TRBV12-3 or TRBV12-4 and TRBJ2-5, with D possibly TRBD2 on 6 matching bases. CDR3 length: 13 residues. V lost 3 bases and J lost 2, with 7 bases in between. This CDR3 is CASSFSGQETQYF. CDR3 DNA: TGTGCCAGCAGTTTTAGCGGACAAGAGACCCAGTACTTC.

The DNA of the CDR3 is TGTGCCAGGGCCACTAGCGGGGGGCGACAAGAGACCCAGTACTTC. Amino acids: CARATSGGRQETQYF. This chain links TRBV2 with TRBJ2-5; 12 positions match TRBD2. The CDR3 totals 15 residues. V dropped 9 bases and J dropped 2; count of bases not matched to a gene: 7. Germline loops: CDR1 SNHLY, CDR2 FYNNEI.

This clone appeared once. The rearrangement links TRBV30 to TRBJ1-6, with D uncertain. From germline, CDR1 is GTSNPN and CDR2 SVGIG (reference sequence). V was cut by 3 bases and J by 0 bases, with 18 bases left in between. The CDR3 sequence is 18 residues long. The CDR3 DNA reads as TGTGCCTGGAGCCCAACCTTGCGAAGAGCCTCCTATAATTCACCCCTCCACTTT. It translates to CAWSPTLRRASYNSPLHF.

The chain employs TRBV4-1 and TRBJ2-2; 7 bases are a match to TRBD2. Looked up from germline, CDR1 is MGHRA and CDR2 is YSYEKL. V was pared by 1 base and J by 5 bases, with 4 bases of the junction left unmatched. The CDR3 runs 15 residues. CDR3 nucleotide sequence: TGCGCCAGCAGCCAAGGGACTAGTAGGACCGGGGAGCTGTTTTTT. Translation: CASSQGTSRTGELFF.